This T cell receptor beta chain stems from a study of Graves' ophthalmopathy and Graves' hyperthyroidism. Overall study findings and caveats: Sensitivity of roughly 88% and specificity of about 77% were achieved when a 13-signature model separated ophthalmopathy from stable hyperthyroidism.

Regarding this clonotype: Antigen specificity is unknown.

The V gene lost 4 bases and the J gene lost 7 bases, with 12 bases spanning the gap. Germline CDR1 is KGHDR and CDR2 is SFDVKD. The CDR3 extends over 13 amino acids. From RNA, the CDR3 regions of TCR beta chains were amplified and sequenced. First-round RT-PCR employed HTBI primers, with a second-round multiplex PCR after it. TCRdb ran MiXCR on the multiplex PCR reads and lists one entry per CDR3 protein. The top ten hold over 25% of the sample, which has about 16,000 distinct CDR3 sequences, 46% seen once. The specimen was peripheral blood. The receptor's source is a middle-aged woman with stable Graves' hyperthyroidism. The gene calls are TRBV24-1 and TRBJ1-1; a possible D gene is TRBD1 (5 bases). The CDR3 reads CATSDLVGGEAFF. DNA of the CDR3: TGTGCCACCAGTGACCTGGTGGGGGGTGAAGCTTTCTTT.